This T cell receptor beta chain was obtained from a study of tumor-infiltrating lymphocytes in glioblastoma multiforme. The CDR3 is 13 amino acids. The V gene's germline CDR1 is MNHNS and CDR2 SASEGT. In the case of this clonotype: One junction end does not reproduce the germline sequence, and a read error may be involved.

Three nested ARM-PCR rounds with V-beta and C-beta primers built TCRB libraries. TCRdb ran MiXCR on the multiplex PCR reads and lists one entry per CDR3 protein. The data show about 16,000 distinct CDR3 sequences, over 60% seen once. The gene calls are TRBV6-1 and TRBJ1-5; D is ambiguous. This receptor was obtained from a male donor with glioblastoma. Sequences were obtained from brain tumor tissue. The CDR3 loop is CVSSLVDFQPQHF. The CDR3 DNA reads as TGTGTCAGCAGTTTAGTAGATTTTCAACCCCAGCATTTT.